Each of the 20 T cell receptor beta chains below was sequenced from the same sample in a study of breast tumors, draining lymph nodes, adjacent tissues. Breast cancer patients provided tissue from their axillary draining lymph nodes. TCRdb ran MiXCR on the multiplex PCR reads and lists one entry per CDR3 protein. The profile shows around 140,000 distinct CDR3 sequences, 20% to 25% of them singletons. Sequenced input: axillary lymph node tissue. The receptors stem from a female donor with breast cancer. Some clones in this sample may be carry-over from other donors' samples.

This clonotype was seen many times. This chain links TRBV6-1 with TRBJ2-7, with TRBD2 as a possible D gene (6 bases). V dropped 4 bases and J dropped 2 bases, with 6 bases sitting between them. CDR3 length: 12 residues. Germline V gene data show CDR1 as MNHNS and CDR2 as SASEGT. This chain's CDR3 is CASSGLAYEQYF. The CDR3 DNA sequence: TGTGCCAGCAGTGGACTAGCCTACGAGCAGTACTTC.

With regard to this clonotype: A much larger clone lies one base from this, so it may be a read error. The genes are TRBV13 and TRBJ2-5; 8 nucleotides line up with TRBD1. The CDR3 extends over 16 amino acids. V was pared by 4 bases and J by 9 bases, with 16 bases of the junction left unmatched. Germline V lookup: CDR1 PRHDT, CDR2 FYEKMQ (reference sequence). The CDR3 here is CASSSLRQGSGEAQYF. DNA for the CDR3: TGTGCCAGCAGCTCCCTTCGACAGGGGTCCGGGGAGGCCCAGTACTTC.

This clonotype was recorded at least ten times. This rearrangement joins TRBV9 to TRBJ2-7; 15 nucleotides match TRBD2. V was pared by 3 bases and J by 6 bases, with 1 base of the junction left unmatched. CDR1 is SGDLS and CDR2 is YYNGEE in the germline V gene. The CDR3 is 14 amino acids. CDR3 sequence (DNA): TGTGCCAGCAGCGGGGGACTAGCGGGAGGCGAGCAGTACTTC. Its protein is CASSGGLAGGEQYF. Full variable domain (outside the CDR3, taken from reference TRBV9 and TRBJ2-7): DSGVTQTPKHLITATGQRVTLRCSPRSGDLSVYWYQQSLDQGLQFLIQYYNGEERAKGNILERFSAQQFPDLHSELNLSSLELGDSALYFCASSGGLAGGEQYFGPGTRLTVT.

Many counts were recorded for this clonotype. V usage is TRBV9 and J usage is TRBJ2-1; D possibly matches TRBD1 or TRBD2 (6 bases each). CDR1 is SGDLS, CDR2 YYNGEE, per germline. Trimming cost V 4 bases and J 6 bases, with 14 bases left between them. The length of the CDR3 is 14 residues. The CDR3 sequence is CASSLGGLSNEQFF. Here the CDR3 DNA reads TGTGCCAGCAGCCTAGGGGGGCTATCCAATGAGCAGTTCTTC.

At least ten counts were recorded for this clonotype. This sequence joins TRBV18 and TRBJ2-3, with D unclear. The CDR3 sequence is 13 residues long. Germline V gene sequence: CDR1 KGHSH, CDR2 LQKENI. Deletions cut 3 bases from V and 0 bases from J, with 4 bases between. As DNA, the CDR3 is TGTGCCAGCTCACCGTCTAGCACAGATACGCAGTATTTT. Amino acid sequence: CASSPSSTDTQYF.

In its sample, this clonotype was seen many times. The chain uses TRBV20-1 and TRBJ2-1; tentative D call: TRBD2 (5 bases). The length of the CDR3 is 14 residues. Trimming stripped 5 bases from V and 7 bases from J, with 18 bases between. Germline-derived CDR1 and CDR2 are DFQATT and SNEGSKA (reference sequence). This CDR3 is CSAHRSLGRNEQFF. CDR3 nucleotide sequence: TGCAGTGCTCATCGGTCCCTTGGGAGAAATGAGCAGTTCTTC.

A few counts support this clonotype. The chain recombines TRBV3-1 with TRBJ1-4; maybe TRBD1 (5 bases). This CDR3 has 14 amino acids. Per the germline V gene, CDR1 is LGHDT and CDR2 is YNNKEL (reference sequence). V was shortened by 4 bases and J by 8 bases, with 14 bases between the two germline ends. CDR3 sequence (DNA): TGTGCCAGCAGCCCTCGGGGGATTCGGGAAAAACTGTTTTTT. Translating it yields CASSPRGIREKLFF.

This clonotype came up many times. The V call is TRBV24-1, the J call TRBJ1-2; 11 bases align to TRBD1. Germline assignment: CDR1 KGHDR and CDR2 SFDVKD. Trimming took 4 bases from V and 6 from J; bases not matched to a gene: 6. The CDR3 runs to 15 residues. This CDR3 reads CATSDHGTGGHGYTF. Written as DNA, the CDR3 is TGTGCCACCAGTGACCACGGGACAGGGGGTCATGGCTACACCTTC.

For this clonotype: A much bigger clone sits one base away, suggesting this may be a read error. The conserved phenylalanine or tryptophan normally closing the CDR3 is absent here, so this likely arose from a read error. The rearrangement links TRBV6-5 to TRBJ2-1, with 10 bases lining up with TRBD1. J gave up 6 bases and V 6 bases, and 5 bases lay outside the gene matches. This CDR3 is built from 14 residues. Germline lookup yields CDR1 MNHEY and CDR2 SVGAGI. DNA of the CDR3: TGTGCCAGCAGCTCCGGGACAGGGGTCAATGAGCAGTTCCTC. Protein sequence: CASSSGTGVNEQFL.

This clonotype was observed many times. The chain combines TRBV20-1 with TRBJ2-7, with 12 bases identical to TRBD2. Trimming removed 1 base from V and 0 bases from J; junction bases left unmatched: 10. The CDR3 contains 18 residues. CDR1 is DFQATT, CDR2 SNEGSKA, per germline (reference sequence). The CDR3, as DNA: TGCAGTGCTAGAGGACTAGCGGGGGTGACCCTAAGCTCCTACGAGCAGTACTTC. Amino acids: CSARGLAGVTLSSYEQYF.

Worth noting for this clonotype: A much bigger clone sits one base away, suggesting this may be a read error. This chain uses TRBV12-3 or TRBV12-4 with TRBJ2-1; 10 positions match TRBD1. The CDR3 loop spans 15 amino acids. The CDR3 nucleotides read TGTGCCTGCAGCCGGGGACAGGGGCGGGTGGATGAGCAGTTCTTC. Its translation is CACSRGQGRVDEQFF.

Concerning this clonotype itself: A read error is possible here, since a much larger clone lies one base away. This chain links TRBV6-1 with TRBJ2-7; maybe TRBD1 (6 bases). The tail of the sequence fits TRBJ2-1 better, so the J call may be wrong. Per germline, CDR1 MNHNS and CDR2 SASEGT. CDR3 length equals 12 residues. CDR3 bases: TGTGCCAGCAGTGGAAACAGGGCCGAGCAGTTCTTC. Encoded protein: CASSGNRAEQFF.

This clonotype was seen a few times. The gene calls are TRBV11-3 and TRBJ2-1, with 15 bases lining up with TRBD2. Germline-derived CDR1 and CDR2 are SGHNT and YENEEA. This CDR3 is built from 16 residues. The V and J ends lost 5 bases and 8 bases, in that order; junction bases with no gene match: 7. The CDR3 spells CASSTGLAGGPDEQFF. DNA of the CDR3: TGTGCCAGCAGCACCGGACTAGCGGGAGGGCCAGATGAGCAGTTCTTC.

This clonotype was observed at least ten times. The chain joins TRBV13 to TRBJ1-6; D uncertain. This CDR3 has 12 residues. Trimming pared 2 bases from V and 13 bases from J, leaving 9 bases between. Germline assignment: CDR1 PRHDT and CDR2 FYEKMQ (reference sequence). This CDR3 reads CASSLNSSPLHF. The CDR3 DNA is TGTGCCAGCAGCTTAAACTCGTCGCCCCTCCACTTT.

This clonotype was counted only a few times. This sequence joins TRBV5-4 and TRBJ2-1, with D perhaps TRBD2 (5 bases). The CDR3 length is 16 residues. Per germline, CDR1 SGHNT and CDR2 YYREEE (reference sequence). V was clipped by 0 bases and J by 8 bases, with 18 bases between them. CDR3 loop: CASSLGSLAMDYEQFF. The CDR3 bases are TGTGCCAGCAGCTTGGGTTCTCTAGCTATGGACTATGAGCAGTTCTTC.

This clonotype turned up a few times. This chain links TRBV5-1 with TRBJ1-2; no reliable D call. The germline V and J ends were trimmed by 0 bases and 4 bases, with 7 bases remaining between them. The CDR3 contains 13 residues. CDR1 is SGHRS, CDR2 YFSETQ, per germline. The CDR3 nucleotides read TGCGCCAGCAGCTTGGGTCAGACCTATGGCTACACCTTC. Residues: CASSLGQTYGYTF.

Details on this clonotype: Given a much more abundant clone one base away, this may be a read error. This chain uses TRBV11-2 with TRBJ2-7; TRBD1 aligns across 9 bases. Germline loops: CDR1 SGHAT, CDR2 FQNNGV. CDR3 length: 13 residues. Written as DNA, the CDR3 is TGTGCCAGCGGCTTACAGGGGGCTCACGAGCAGTACTTC. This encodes CASGLQGAHEQYF.

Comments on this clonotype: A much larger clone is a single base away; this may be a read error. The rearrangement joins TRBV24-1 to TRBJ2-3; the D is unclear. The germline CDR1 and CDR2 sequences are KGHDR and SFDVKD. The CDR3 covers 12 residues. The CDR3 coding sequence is TGTGCCAGCAGTTCCTATCCAGATACGCAGTATTTT. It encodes CASSSYPDTQYF.

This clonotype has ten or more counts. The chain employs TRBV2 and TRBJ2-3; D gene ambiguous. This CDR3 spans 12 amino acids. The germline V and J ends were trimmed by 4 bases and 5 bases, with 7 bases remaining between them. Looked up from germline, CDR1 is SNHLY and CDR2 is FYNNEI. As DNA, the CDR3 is TGTGCCAGCAGTGTGTCTAAAGATACGCAGTATTTT. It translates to CASSVSKDTQYF. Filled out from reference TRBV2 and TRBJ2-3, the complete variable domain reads EPEVTQTPSHQVTQMGQEVILRCVPISNHLYFYWYRQILGQKVEFLVSFYNNEISEKSEIFDDQFSVERPDGSNFTLKIRSTKLEDSAMYFCASSVSKDTQYFGPGTRLTVL.

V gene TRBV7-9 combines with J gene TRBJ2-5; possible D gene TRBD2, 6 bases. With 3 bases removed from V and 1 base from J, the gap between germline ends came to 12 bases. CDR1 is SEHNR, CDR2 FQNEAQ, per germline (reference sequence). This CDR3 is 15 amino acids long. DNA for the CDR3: TGTGCCAGCAGCTTGCAAGGAGGGGTCCAAGAGACCCAGTACTTC. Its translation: CASSLQGGVQETQYF.